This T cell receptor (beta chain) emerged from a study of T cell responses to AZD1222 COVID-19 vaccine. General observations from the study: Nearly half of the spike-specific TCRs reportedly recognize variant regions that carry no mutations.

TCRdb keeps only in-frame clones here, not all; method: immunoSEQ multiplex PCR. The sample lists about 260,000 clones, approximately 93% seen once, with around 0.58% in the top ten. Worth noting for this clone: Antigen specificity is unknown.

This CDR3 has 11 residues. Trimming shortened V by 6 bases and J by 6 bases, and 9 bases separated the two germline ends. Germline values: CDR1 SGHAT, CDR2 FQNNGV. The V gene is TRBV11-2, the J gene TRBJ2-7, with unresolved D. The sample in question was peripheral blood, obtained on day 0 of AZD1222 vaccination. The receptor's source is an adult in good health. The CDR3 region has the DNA TGTGCCAGCAGTTCCTCGGGCGAGCAGTACTTC. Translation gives CASSSSGEQYF.